A selection of T cell receptor beta chains follows, all from one sample in a study of T cell repertoires in cytomegalovirus infection. From the reads, TCRdb called clonotypes with MiXCR, one entry per CDR3 protein. The profile covers approximately 160,000 distinct CDR3 sequences, with 17% appearing a single time and 15% to 20% taken by the ten largest. The sequencing input was CD8+ T cells from PBMCs. Receptors were obtained from a human donor in good health (CMV status not recorded). Some clones in this sample may be carry-over from other donors' samples. Both conserved end residues are part of each CDR3. A D gene is named only where the DNA matches it firmly. Part of the rows lack a size; the others show once, few, many or a class for expanded clones.

CDR3 protein: CASSYVSGPADYGYTF; CDR3 DNA: TGTGCCAGCAGTTACGTATCCGGGCCCGCGGACTATGGCTACACCTTC; clone size: once; D gene: -; V gene: TRBV6-2/TRBV6-3; J gene: TRBJ1-2
CDR3 protein: CASSLAGRTYYGYTF; CDR3 DNA: TGTGCCAGCAGCTTAGCGGGCAGAACTTACTATGGCTACACCTTC; clone size: -; D gene: -; V gene: TRBV7-8; J gene: TRBJ1-2
CDR3 protein: CASSLSPGRLSYEQYF; CDR3 DNA: TGTGCCAGCAGTTTGAGCCCGGGGAGACTCAGCTACGAGCAGTACTTC; clone size: -; D gene: -; V gene: TRBV28; J gene: TRBJ2-7
CDR3 protein: CASTFLAGGPDTQYF; CDR3 DNA: TGTGCCAGCACCTTTTTAGCGGGAGGGCCAGATACGCAGTATTTT; clone size: few; D gene: TRBD2; V gene: TRBV7-8; J gene: TRBJ2-3
CDR3 protein: CASSPVGKGQPQHF; CDR3 DNA: TGTGCCAGCAGCCCCGTGGGGAAGGGTCAGCCCCAGCATTTT; clone size: many; D gene: -; V gene: TRBV7-9; J gene: TRBJ1-5
CDR3 protein: CASSSEGTGVNGEKLFF; CDR3 DNA: TGTGCCAGCAGCTCGGAAGGGACAGGGGTGAATGGGGAAAAACTGTTTTTT; clone size: few; D gene: TRBD1; V gene: TRBV7-9; J gene: TRBJ1-4
CDR3 protein: CASSETASSYNSPLHF; CDR3 DNA: TGTGCCAGCAGTGAAACTGCGAGCTCCTATAATTCACCCCTCCACTTT; clone size: few; D gene: -; V gene: TRBV2; J gene: TRBJ1-6
CDR3 protein: CAISVVNHSYNEQFF; CDR3 DNA: TGTGCCATCAGCGTGGTTAATCACTCCTACAATGAGCAGTTCTTC; clone size: few; D gene: -; V gene: TRBV10-3; J gene: TRBJ2-1
CDR3 protein: CASSFSGGPRADTQYF; CDR3 DNA: TGTGCCAGCAGCTTCTCGGGGGGCCCCCGGGCAGATACGCAGTATTTT; clone size: -; D gene: -; V gene: TRBV7-9; J gene: TRBJ2-3
CDR3 protein: CASSPGGFTDTQYF; CDR3 DNA: TGTGCCAGCAGTCCAGGCGGCTTCACAGATACGCAGTATTTT; clone size: -; D gene: -; V gene: TRBV7-9; J gene: TRBJ2-3
CDR3 protein: CASSTEQRFFRIYGYTF; CDR3 DNA: TGTGCCAGCAGCACAGAGCAACGGTTCTTTCGAATATATGGCTACACCTTC; clone size: -; D gene: -; V gene: TRBV7-2; J gene: TRBJ1-2
CDR3 protein: CATSPRTSGRNEQFF; CDR3 DNA: TGTGCCACCAGCCCTCGGACTAGCGGGAGGAATGAGCAGTTCTTC; clone size: -; D gene: TRBD2; V gene: TRBV24-1; J gene: TRBJ2-1
CDR3 protein: CASSPGQGDYNEQFF; CDR3 DNA: TGTGCCAGCAGTCCGGGACAGGGAGACTACAATGAGCAGTTCTTC; clone size: medium-sized; D gene: TRBD1; V gene: TRBV6-1; J gene: TRBJ2-1
CDR3 protein: CSARDLLQGAYNEQFF; CDR3 DNA: TGCAGTGCTAGAGATTTGCTCCAGGGAGCCTACAATGAGCAGTTCTTC; clone size: -; D gene: -; V gene: TRBV20-1; J gene: TRBJ2-1
CDR3 protein: CASSPWAGANVLTF; CDR3 DNA: TGTGCCAGCAGCCCCTGGGCTGGGGCCAACGTCCTGACTTTC; clone size: -; D gene: -; V gene: TRBV7-9; J gene: TRBJ2-6
CDR3 protein: CSAPTVGDVPYEQYF; CDR3 DNA: TGCAGTGCTCCAACAGTTGGGGACGTACCCTACGAGCAGTACTTC; clone size: -; D gene: -; V gene: TRBV20-1; J gene: TRBJ2-7
CDR3 protein: CAGRAGTATYNEQFF; CDR3 DNA: TGTGCCGGGAGGGCAGGGACAGCAACTTACAATGAGCAGTTCTTC; clone size: -; D gene: -; V gene: TRBV30; J gene: TRBJ2-1
CDR3 protein: CASSIGRGGYEQYF; CDR3 DNA: TGTGCCAGCAGCATAGGGAGGGGTGGCTACGAGCAGTACTTC; clone size: few; D gene: TRBD2; V gene: TRBV28; J gene: TRBJ2-7
CDR3 protein: CSAYYRRDWWEKLFF; CDR3 DNA: TGCAGTGCTTACTACCGCCGGGACTGGTGGGAAAAACTGTTTTTT; clone size: -; D gene: -; V gene: TRBV20-1; J gene: TRBJ1-4
CDR3 protein: CASSLHDGRAAFF; CDR3 DNA: TGTGCCAGCAGCCTTCACGACGGACGGGCCGCTTTCTTT; clone size: -; D gene: -; V gene: TRBV7-2; J gene: TRBJ1-1
CDR3 protein: CSVMGQAYEQYF; CDR3 DNA: TGCAGCGTTATGGGACAGGCCTACGAGCAGTACTTC; clone size: few; D gene: TRBD1; V gene: TRBV29-1; J gene: TRBJ2-7
CDR3 protein: CASSLGDLNEQYF; CDR3 DNA: TGTGCCAGCAGCTTGGGAGATCTCAACGAGCAGTACTTC; clone size: few; D gene: -; V gene: TRBV5-6; J gene: TRBJ2-7
CDR3 protein: CASRPLDLNSPLHF; CDR3 DNA: TGTGCCAGCAGGCCTTTGGATCTAAATTCACCCCTCCACTTT; clone size: few; D gene: -; V gene: TRBV28; J gene: TRBJ1-6
CDR3 protein: CASSAKWSYEQYF; CDR3 DNA: TGTGCCAGCAGCGCCAAGTGGAGCTACGAGCAGTACTTC; clone size: -; D gene: -; V gene: TRBV7-9; J gene: TRBJ2-7
CDR3 protein: CASSLQVGSYYNEQFF; CDR3 DNA: TGTGCCAGCAGCTTACAAGTGGGGTCTTATTACAATGAGCAGTTCTTC; clone size: -; D gene: -; V gene: TRBV7-2; J gene: TRBJ2-1
CDR3 protein: CSARRQGNYYEQYF; CDR3 DNA: TGCAGTGCTCGCCGACAGGGGAACTACTACGAGCAGTACTTC; clone size: -; D gene: TRBD1; V gene: TRBV20-1; J gene: TRBJ2-7
CDR3 protein: CASSLSDPFRNYEQYF; CDR3 DNA: TGTGCCAGCAGCTTGTCCGACCCGTTTCGTAACTACGAGCAGTACTTC; clone size: -; D gene: -; V gene: TRBV5-5; J gene: TRBJ2-7
CDR3 protein: CSADTEGAYEQYF; CDR3 DNA: TGCAGTGCCGATACCGAGGGAGCTTACGAGCAGTACTTC; clone size: -; D gene: -; V gene: TRBV20-1; J gene: TRBJ2-7
CDR3 protein: CASSLGAEPYEQYF; CDR3 DNA: TGCGCCAGCAGCTTGGGAGCGGAACCTTACGAGCAGTACTTC; clone size: -; D gene: -; V gene: TRBV5-1; J gene: TRBJ2-7
CDR3 protein: CSVSGASGNTIYF; CDR3 DNA: TGCAGCGTTTCAGGAGCCTCTGGAAACACCATATATTTT; clone size: -; D gene: -; V gene: TRBV29-1; J gene: TRBJ1-3
CDR3 protein: CASSDTRGQDTQYF; CDR3 DNA: TGTGCCAGCAGTGACACGAGGGGCCAGGATACGCAGTATTTT; clone size: -; D gene: -; V gene: TRBV7-2; J gene: TRBJ2-3
CDR3 protein: CASTPRGAGAATIEAFF; CDR3 DNA: TGTGCCAGCACCCCTAGGGGCGCAGGTGCCGCTACGATTGAAGCTTTCTTT; clone size: -; D gene: -; V gene: TRBV25-1; J gene: TRBJ1-1
CDR3 protein: CASSQLKEQYF; CDR3 DNA: TGTGCCAGCAGCCAACTGAAAGAGCAGTACTTC; clone size: few; D gene: -; V gene: TRBV3-1; J gene: TRBJ2-7
CDR3 protein: CASSLGFSNQPQHF; CDR3 DNA: TGTGCCAGCAGTTTGGGCTTTAGCAATCAGCCCCAGCATTTT; clone size: -; D gene: -; V gene: TRBV28; J gene: TRBJ1-5
CDR3 protein: CASSFTLTDRNIISGANVLTF; CDR3 DNA: TGTGCCAGCAGTTTTACCCTCACCGACAGGAATATTATCTCTGGGGCCAACGTCCTGACTTTC; clone size: few; D gene: -; V gene: TRBV28; J gene: TRBJ2-6
CDR3 protein: CASSSSGTGSEQYF; CDR3 DNA: TGTGCCAGCAGCTCCAGCGGGACAGGGTCCGAGCAGTACTTC; clone size: -; D gene: TRBD1; V gene: TRBV7-9; J gene: TRBJ2-7
CDR3 protein: CASSQGKTGGYNEQFF; CDR3 DNA: TGCGCCAGCAGCCAAGGAAAGACAGGGGGCTACAATGAGCAGTTCTTC; clone size: once; D gene: TRBD1; V gene: TRBV4-3; J gene: TRBJ2-1
CDR3 protein: CASSLAPTWKSDTQYF; CDR3 DNA: TGTGCCAGCAGCTTAGCTCCTACATGGAAGTCAGATACGCAGTATTTT; clone size: many; D gene: -; V gene: TRBV7-2; J gene: TRBJ2-3
CDR3 protein: CASSWYYQETQYF; CDR3 DNA: TGTGCCAGCAGCTGGTACTACCAAGAGACCCAGTACTTC; clone size: few; D gene: -; V gene: TRBV5-6; J gene: TRBJ2-5
CDR3 protein: CSARDPGLALNEQYF; CDR3 DNA: TGCAGTGCTAGAGACCCGGGACTAGCCTTGAACGAGCAGTACTTC; clone size: few; D gene: TRBD2; V gene: TRBV20-1; J gene: TRBJ2-7
CDR3 protein: CASSYAGGPGQTQYF; CDR3 DNA: TGTGCCAGCAGTTACGCCGGGGGCCCGGGCCAGACCCAGTACTTC; clone size: -; D gene: -; V gene: TRBV6-2/TRBV6-3; J gene: TRBJ2-5
CDR3 protein: CAQQSPVQGAYEQYF; CDR3 DNA: TGTGCCCAGCAGTCCCCCGTACAGGGGGCCTACGAGCAGTACTTC; clone size: -; D gene: TRBD1; V gene: TRBV2; J gene: TRBJ2-7